The clone carrying this TCR beta chain showed up many times. Its antigen is not identified. CD8 T cells were positively selected from what remained after CD4 positive selection. Four subsets defined by CD45RA and CD27 were sorted after CD3, CD4, CD8 and live/dead staining. The data were obtained in a study of naive and memory T cell subsets. Study-level points and caveats: Each distinct alpha or beta sequence counts as one clonotype.

Two oligonucleotides, mixed equimolar, formed the beta constant-region primer covering TRBC1 and TRBC2. Nested alpha and beta constant-region primers with the SP2 primer drove four PCR rounds on ligated cDNA. An oligonucleotide with the SP2 primer and a 12-nucleotide UMI was ligated to the cDNA 3' end. In TCRdb, the UMI-ligation and nested PCR reads were re-called with MiXCR into one record per CDR3 protein. The sample comprises tens of thousands of distinct CDR3 sequences, about 9.9% of which are singletons, and 1.2% rests with the top ten. The CDR3 runs to 15 residues. Losses at the gene ends were 6 bases for V and 1 base for J; bases not matched to a gene: 8. Germline loops: CDR1 DFQATT, CDR2 SNEGSKA (reference sequence).

The receptor comes from a human donor in good health. The sequenced sample was naive CD8+ T cells from blood. The chain couples TRBV20-1 to TRBJ2-3, with 9 bases lining up with TRBD1. The CDR3 loop is CSAISGQGRTDTQYF. The CDR3 coding sequence is TGCAGTGCAATCTCTGGACAGGGGCGCACAGATACGCAGTATTTT.